This is a list of T cell receptor beta chains from one sample in a study of T cell changes during pregnancy in multiple sclerosis. Using immunoSEQ multiplex PCR, the repertoire was profiled, and TCRdb retains in-frame clones only, with some absent. The data show 35,000 to 45,000 clones, with 85% to 95% seen just once and roughly 8.7% held by the top ten. Specimen: CD8+ T cells from peripheral blood mononuclear cells, collected in the third trimester of pregnancy. Source of these receptors: a female donor with multiple sclerosis, enrolled in a pregnancy study. CDR3s include the opening cysteine and the closing phenylalanine or tryptophan.

v_gene: TRBV19; j_gene: TRBJ2-2; CDR3aa: CASRDRGTGELFF
v_gene: TRBV27; j_gene: TRBJ2-7; CDR3aa: CASSPRQGGQYF
v_gene: TRBV19; j_gene: TRBJ1-1; CDR3aa: CASTLGTGSTEAFF
v_gene: TRBV7-3; j_gene: TRBJ2-1; CDR3aa: CASSMTGGAGSEQFF
v_gene: TRBV7-8; j_gene: TRBJ2-3; CDR3aa: CASSFVFAGGPTDTQYF
v_gene: TRBV29-1; j_gene: TRBJ2-5; CDR3aa: CSVEGGGPETQYF
v_gene: TRBV7-9; j_gene: TRBJ2-7; CDR3aa: CASSPSGVPYEQYF
v_gene: TRBV7-6; j_gene: TRBJ1-5; CDR3aa: CASSLALGQGWPQHF
v_gene: TRBV27; j_gene: TRBJ2-1; CDR3aa: CATGTVSYNEQFF
v_gene: TRBV27; j_gene: TRBJ2-7; CDR3aa: CATRGGGTYEQYF
v_gene: TRBV11-3; j_gene: TRBJ2-1; CDR3aa: CASTSGTGDGGEQFF
v_gene: TRBV19; j_gene: TRBJ2-1; CDR3aa: CASTDHGLAGESYNEQFF
v_gene: TRBV9; j_gene: TRBJ1-2; CDR3aa: CASSAGLRNGYTF
v_gene: TRBV7-3; j_gene: TRBJ2-1; CDR3aa: CASSLSTGNEQFF
v_gene: TRBV7-9; j_gene: TRBJ2-7; CDR3aa: CASSPGTRLGEQYF
v_gene: TRBV5-4; j_gene: TRBJ2-2; CDR3aa: CASTSEGDTGELFF
v_gene: TRBV5-6; j_gene: TRBJ2-2; CDR3aa: CASSWGGHGGELFF
v_gene: TRBV27; j_gene: TRBJ2-1; CDR3aa: CASSLLPGQGDNEQFF
v_gene: TRBV4-1; j_gene: TRBJ1-2; CDR3aa: CASSQVTRDTYGYTF
v_gene: TRBV9; j_gene: TRBJ2-1; CDR3aa: CASSVLASSYNEQFF
v_gene: TRBV30; j_gene: TRBJ2-1; CDR3aa: CAWSLAGGLDEQFF
v_gene: TRBV14; j_gene: TRBJ2-7; CDR3aa: CASSQVGAYEQYF
v_gene: TRBV2; j_gene: TRBJ2-1; CDR3aa: CASSALVTEQFF
v_gene: TRBV7-9; j_gene: TRBJ2-6; CDR3aa: CASSLQGLEAGANVLTF
v_gene: TRBV5-6; j_gene: TRBJ2-5; CDR3aa: CASSLLARTGYETQYF
v_gene: TRBV13; j_gene: TRBJ2-2; CDR3aa: CASSLGLAPNTGELFF
v_gene: TRBV19; j_gene: TRBJ2-7; CDR3aa: CASSVTGSSYEQYF
v_gene: TRBV6-1; j_gene: TRBJ2-1; CDR3aa: CASSGNSGEQFF
v_gene: TRBV1; j_gene: TRBJ1-5; CDR3aa: CTSSSHNPRDRGRHQPQHF
v_gene: TRBV9; j_gene: TRBJ1-1; CDR3aa: CASSVEGGVSVRTEAFF
v_gene: TRBV11-2; j_gene: TRBJ1-2; CDR3aa: CASSSGQNYGYTF
v_gene: TRBV9; j_gene: TRBJ2-1; CDR3aa: CASSASGTTYNEQFF
v_gene: TRBV2; j_gene: TRBJ1-4; CDR3aa: CASSEFPPSTYEKLFF
v_gene: TRBV19; j_gene: TRBJ1-2; CDR3aa: CASKESGANYGYTF
v_gene: TRBV5-4; j_gene: TRBJ2-7; CDR3aa: CASSLGAEQYF
v_gene: TRBV19; j_gene: TRBJ2-2; CDR3aa: CASSPLAGVSGELFF
v_gene: TRBV25-1; j_gene: TRBJ1-2; CDR3aa: CASTTGQNGYTF